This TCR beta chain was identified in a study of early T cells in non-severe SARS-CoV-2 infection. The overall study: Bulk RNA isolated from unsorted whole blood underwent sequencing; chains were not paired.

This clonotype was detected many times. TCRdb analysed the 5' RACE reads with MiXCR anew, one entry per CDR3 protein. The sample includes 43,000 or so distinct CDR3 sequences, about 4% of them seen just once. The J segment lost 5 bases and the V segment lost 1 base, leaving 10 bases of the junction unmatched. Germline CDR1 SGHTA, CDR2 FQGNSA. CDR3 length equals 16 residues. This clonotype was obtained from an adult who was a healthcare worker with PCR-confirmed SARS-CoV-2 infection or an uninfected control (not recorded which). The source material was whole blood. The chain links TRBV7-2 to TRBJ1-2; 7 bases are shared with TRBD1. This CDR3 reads CASSLGQGGIRYGYTF. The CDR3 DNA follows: TGTGCCAGCAGCTTAGGCCAGGGGGGGATCAGATATGGCTACACCTTC.